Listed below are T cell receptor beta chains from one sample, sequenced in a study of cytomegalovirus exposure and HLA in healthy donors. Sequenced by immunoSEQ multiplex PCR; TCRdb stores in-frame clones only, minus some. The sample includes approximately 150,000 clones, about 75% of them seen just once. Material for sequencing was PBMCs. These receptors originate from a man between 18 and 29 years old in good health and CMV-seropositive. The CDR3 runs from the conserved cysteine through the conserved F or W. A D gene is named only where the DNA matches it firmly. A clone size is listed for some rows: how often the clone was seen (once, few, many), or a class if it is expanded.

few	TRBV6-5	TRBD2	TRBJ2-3	CASSLAGGTDTQYF	TGTGCCAGCAGTCTAGCGGGAGGCACAGATACGCAGTATTTT
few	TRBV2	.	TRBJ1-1	CASNQDTGRGTEAFF	TGTGCCAGCAATCAGGACACGGGAAGGGGGACTGAAGCTTTCTTT
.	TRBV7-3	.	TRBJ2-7	CASSQNVGVGEQYF	TGTGCCAGCAGCCAAAATGTGGGAGTTGGCGAGCAGTACTTC
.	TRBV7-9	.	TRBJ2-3	CASSEIPTAARRTDTQYF	TGTGCCAGCAGCGAAATACCGACGGCGGCGAGACGCACAGATACGCAGTATTTT
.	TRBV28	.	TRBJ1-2	CASSLLLQGDGYTF	TGTGCCAGCAGTCTACTTCTTCAGGGCGATGGCTACACCTTC
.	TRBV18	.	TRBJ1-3	CASSPIQAEPSGNTIYF	TGTGCCAGCTCTCCCATACAGGCAGAGCCCTCTGGAAACACCATATATTTT
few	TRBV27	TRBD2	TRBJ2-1	CASSTRLAGGPRPQFF	TGTGCCAGCAGTACCAGACTAGCGGGAGGGCCGCGCCCCCAGTTCTTC
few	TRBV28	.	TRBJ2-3	CASRRTNEDTQYF	TGTGCCAGCAGAAGGACTAACGAAGATACGCAGTATTTT
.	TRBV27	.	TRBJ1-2	CASSLRGGLGGYTF	TGTGCCAGCAGTTTACGCGGGGGGCTCGGGGGCTACACCTTC
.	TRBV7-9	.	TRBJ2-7	CASSDSLVYEQYF	TGTGCCAGCAGCGACTCATTGGTTTACGAGCAGTACTTC
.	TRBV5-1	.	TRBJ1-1	CASSLNSWNTEAFF	TGCGCCAGCAGCTTGAACAGCTGGAACACTGAAGCTTTCTTT
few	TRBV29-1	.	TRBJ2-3	CSVSSGEREDTQYF	TGCAGCGTTTCCTCGGGGGAGAGGGAGGATACGCAGTATTTT
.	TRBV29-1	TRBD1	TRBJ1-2	CSVKPGQGYGYPF	TGCAGCGTCAAACCGGGACAGGGGTATGGCTACCCCTTC
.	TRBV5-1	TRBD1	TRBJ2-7	CASSLAGVRGPYEQYF	TGCGCCAGCAGCTTGGCAGGGGTAAGGGGGCCCTACGAGCAGTACTTC
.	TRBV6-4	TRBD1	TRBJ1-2	CASSLTGNYGYTF	TGTGCCAGCAGTTTGACAGGGAACTATGGCTACACCTTC
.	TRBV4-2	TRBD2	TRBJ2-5	CASSPTSGSQETQYF	TGTGCCAGCAGCCCGACTAGCGGGAGTCAAGAGACCCAGTACTTC
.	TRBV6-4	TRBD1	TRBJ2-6	CASSRDSYSGANVLTF	TGTGCCAGCAGTAGGGACAGTTACTCTGGGGCCAACGTCCTGACTTTC
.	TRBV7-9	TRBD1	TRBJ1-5	CASSRGQGTGPRANQPQHF	TGTGCCAGCAGCCGAGGACAGGGGACGGGTCCGAGGGCCAATCAGCCCCAGCATTTT
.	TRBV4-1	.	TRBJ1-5	CASSQQGGGNQPQHF	TGCGCCAGCAGTCAACAGGGTGGGGGCAATCAGCCCCAGCATTTT
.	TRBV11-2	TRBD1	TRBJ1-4	CASSGDRGREKLFF	TGTGCCAGCAGCGGGGACAGGGGGAGGGAAAAACTGTTTTTT
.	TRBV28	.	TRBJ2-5	CASNGGGETQYF	TGTGCCAGCAATGGAGGAGGCGAGACCCAGTACTTC
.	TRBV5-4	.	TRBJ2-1	CASSLGASDEQFF	TGTGCCAGCAGCTTGGGAGCTTCCGATGAGCAGTTCTTC
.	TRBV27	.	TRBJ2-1	CASRPDPGLDSYNEQFF	TGTGCCAGCAGACCTGACCCGGGACTCGACTCCTACAATGAGCAGTTCTTC
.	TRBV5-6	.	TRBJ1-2	CASSLAQASYYGYTF	TGTGCCAGCAGCTTGGCACAGGCTAGTTACTATGGCTACACCTTC
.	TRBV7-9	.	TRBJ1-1	CASSLMGEATEAFF	TGTGCCAGCAGCTTAATGGGGGAGGCCACTGAAGCTTTCTTT
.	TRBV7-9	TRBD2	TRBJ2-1	CSSRALAGADNEQFF	TGTTCCAGCAGGGCACTAGCGGGAGCAGACAATGAGCAGTTCTTC
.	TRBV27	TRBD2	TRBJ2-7	CASSLSGTSGYEQYF	TGTGCCAGCAGTTTATCGGGGACTAGCGGCTACGAGCAGTACTTC
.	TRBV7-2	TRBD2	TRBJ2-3	CASSLWTSGSTSDTQYF	TGTGCCAGCAGCTTATGGACTAGCGGGAGTACTTCAGATACGCAGTATTTT
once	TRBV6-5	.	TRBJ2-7	CASRAGTDSYEQYF	TGTGCCAGCAGGGCGGGAACTGACTCCTACGAGCAGTACTTC
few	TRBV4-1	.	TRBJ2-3	CASSQIENYRTDTQYF	TGCGCCAGCAGCCAAATAGAGAATTATAGAACAGATACGCAGTATTTT
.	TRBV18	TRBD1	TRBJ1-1	CASSGQGANTEAFF	TGTGCCAGCTCCGGACAGGGGGCAAACACTGAAGCTTTCTTT
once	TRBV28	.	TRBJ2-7	CASSFVTRGQFSYEQYF	TGTGCCAGCAGTTTTGTGACTAGAGGGCAGTTCTCCTACGAGCAGTACTTC
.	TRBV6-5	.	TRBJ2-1	CASSYLAGGEQFF	TGTGCCAGCAGTTACCTAGCCGGTGGTGAGCAGTTCTTC
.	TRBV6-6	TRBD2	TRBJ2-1	CASSVSGTSYNEQFF	TGTGCCAGCAGTGTATCCGGGACTAGTTACAATGAGCAGTTCTTC
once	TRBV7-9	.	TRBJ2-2	CASSLAKNRESTGELFF	TGTGCCAGCAGCTTAGCTAAGAATAGAGAGAGCACCGGGGAGCTGTTTTTT
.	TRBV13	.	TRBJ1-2	CASSSMGGIYGYTF	TGTGCCAGCAGCTCTATGGGAGGGATCTATGGCTACACCTTC
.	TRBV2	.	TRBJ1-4	CASTADATNEKLFF	TGTGCCAGCACAGCGGATGCAACTAATGAAAAACTGTTTTTT
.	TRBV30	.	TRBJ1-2	CAWTSSNYGYTF	TGTGCCTGGACGTCGTCTAACTATGGCTACACCTTC
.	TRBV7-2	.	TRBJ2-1	CASSPRRNSYNEQFF	TGTGCCAGCAGCCCCCGGAGGAATTCCTACAATGAGCAGTTCTTC
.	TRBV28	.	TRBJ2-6	CASTQGIGSGANVLTF	TGTGCCAGCACCCAGGGTATCGGCTCTGGGGCCAACGTCCTGACTTTC
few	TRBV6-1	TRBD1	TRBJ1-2	CASSDPGQEHYGYTF	TGTGCCAGCAGTGATCCGGGACAGGAGCACTATGGCTACACCTTC
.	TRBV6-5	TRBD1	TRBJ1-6	CASSSDRGPNSPLHF	TGTGCCAGCAGTTCCGACAGGGGGCCCAATTCACCCCTCCACTTT
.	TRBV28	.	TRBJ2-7	CASSPQGAEQYF	TGTGCCAGCAGTCCCCAGGGTGCCGAGCAGTACTTC
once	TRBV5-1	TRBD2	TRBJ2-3	CATAYGLGRTDTQYF	TGCGCCACTGCTTACGGACTAGGTCGCACAGATACGCAGTATTTT
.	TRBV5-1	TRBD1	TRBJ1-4	CASSPQTGNDEKLFF	TGCGCCAGCAGCCCACAGACAGGGAACGATGAAAAACTGTTTTTT
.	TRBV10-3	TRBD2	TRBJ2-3	CAISEKLAGGPTDTQYF	TGTGCCATCAGTGAGAAACTAGCGGGAGGGCCCACAGATACGCAGTATTTT
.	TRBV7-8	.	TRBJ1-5	CASSLAAGSNQPQHF	TGTGCCAGCAGCTTAGCGGCGGGTAGCAATCAGCCCCAGCATTTT
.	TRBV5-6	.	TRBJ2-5	CASSPTPGGQYF	TGTGCCAGCAGCCCCACCCCCGGGGGCCAGTACTTC
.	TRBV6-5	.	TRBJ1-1	CASSLRRNTEAFF	TGTGCCAGCAGTTTGCGGAGGAACACTGAAGCTTTCTTT
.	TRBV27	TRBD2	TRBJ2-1	CASSPGTSGRSYEQFF	TGTGCCAGCAGTCCAGGGACTAGCGGGAGGTCCTATGAGCAGTTCTTC
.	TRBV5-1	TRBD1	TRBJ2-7	CASSSDRYEQYF	TGCGCCAGCAGCTCGGACAGGTACGAGCAGTACTTC
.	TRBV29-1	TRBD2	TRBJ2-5	CSAARGRGGGQETQYF	TGCAGCGCTGCCCGGGGGCGGGGGGGAGGGCAAGAGACCCAGTACTTC
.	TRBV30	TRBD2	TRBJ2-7	CAWSVQTSGGYEQYF	TGTGCCTGGAGTGTACAGACTAGCGGGGGCTACGAGCAGTACTTC